These T cell receptor beta chains were read from a single sample in a study of T-cell memory formation after mild COVID-19. TCRdb analysed the 5' RACE reads with MiXCR anew, one entry per CDR3 protein. Of some 82,000 distinct CDR3 sequences in the sample, 13% were seen once. The specimen sequenced was PBMCs or a T cell subset sorted from them (not recorded which). The source is a man aged 18 to 35 who had mild COVID-19 (a few samples of this study predate the infection). Cell type and time point are not known. Both conserved end residues are part of each CDR3. The D gene is left open where the match is weak. The size field is filled for only some rows; it gives once, few, many or a size class.

clone size	J gene	V gene	D gene	CDR3 protein	CDR3 DNA
.	TRBJ2-3	TRBV29-1	.	CSVAEGRQALITDTQYF	TGCAGCGTTGCTGAAGGGAGACAGGCACTTATCACAGATACGCAGTATTTT
.	TRBJ2-5	TRBV12-3/TRBV12-4	.	CASSSEQTSWETQYF	TGTGCCAGCAGTAGCGAACAGACGTCGTGGGAGACCCAGTACTTC
few	TRBJ2-1	TRBV7-6	.	CASSLERAGLYNEQFF	TGTGCCAGCAGCTTAGAGAGGGCCGGTTTATACAATGAGCAGTTCTTC
few	TRBJ1-6	TRBV6-5	.	CASSPRGHNAYNSPLHF	TGTGCCAGCAGCCCTCGGGGTCACAACGCCTATAATTCACCCCTCCACTTT
.	TRBJ2-5	TRBV10-3	TRBD2	CAISHRTSPQETQYF	TGTGCCATCAGCCACCGGACTAGCCCGCAAGAGACCCAGTACTTC
many	TRBJ1-2	TRBV4-2	.	CASSQEVWRGGYTF	TGTGCCAGCAGCCAAGAAGTTTGGCGCGGAGGCTACACCTTC
.	TRBJ2-2	TRBV5-1	TRBD2	CASSLVAGITGELFF	TGCGCCAGCAGCTTGGTAGCGGGGATAACCGGGGAGCTGTTTTTT
few	TRBJ2-1	TRBV6-2/TRBV6-3	TRBD2	CASEPGGPPYNEQFF	TGTGCCAGCGAACCGGGGGGTCCCCCCTACAATGAGCAGTTCTTC
many	TRBJ2-7	TRBV12-3/TRBV12-4	TRBD1	CASSAGTGLYEQYF	TGTGCCAGCAGTGCCGGGACAGGGCTTTACGAGCAGTACTTC
few	TRBJ2-2	TRBV7-9	TRBD1	CASSFNPSQGSRELFF	TGTGCCAGCAGCTTCAACCCCTCACAGGGGAGCCGGGAGCTGTTTTTT
.	TRBJ2-1	TRBV5-6	TRBD1	CASSPTDRDYNEQFF	TGTGCCAGCAGCCCGACGGACAGGGACTACAATGAGCAGTTCTTC
.	TRBJ2-5	TRBV7-6	.	CASSPRALETQYF	TGTGCCAGCAGCCCCCGAGCCCTAGAGACCCAGTACTTC
.	TRBJ1-2	TRBV30	.	CACGGNYGYTF	TGTGCCTGTGGCGGGAACTATGGCTACACCTTC
few	TRBJ1-3	TRBV6-5	.	CASSYSLGGSGNTIYF	TGTGCCAGCAGTTACTCTCTGGGCGGGTCTGGAAACACCATATATTTT
few	TRBJ2-5	TRBV12-5	TRBD1	CASGLTPGQGSETQYF	TGTGCTAGTGGTTTGACCCCGGGACAGGGGAGTGAGACCCAGTACTTC
.	TRBJ1-5	TRBV4-1	.	CASSQDLGGNQPQHF	TGCGCCAGCAGCCAAGATTTAGGGGGCAATCAGCCCCAGCATTTT
few	TRBJ2-5	TRBV7-9	TRBD2	CASSTSALETQYF	TGTGCCAGCAGCACTAGCGCGTTAGAGACCCAGTACTTC
medium-sized	TRBJ2-7	TRBV2	.	CASSERTSSYEQYF	TGTGCCAGCAGTGAACGGACGAGCTCCTACGAGCAGTACTTC
.	TRBJ2-3	TRBV6-5	TRBD1	CASRGQGTDTQYF	TGTGCCAGCAGGGGACAGGGCACAGATACGCAGTATTTT
many	TRBJ2-1	TRBV27	.	CASSSRPVDEQFF	TGTGCCAGCAGTTCCCGGCCCGTAGATGAGCAGTTCTTC
.	TRBJ1-4	TRBV4-3	.	CASSQDWLASNEKLFF	TGCGCCAGCAGCCAAGATTGGCTGGCTTCTAATGAAAAACTGTTTTTT
.	TRBJ2-5	TRBV7-2	TRBD2	CASRVAGVGETQYF	TGTGCCAGCAGGGTAGCGGGAGTGGGGGAGACCCAGTACTTC
many	TRBJ2-3	TRBV15	TRBD1	CATSPGQAENTQYF	TGTGCCACCAGCCCGGGACAGGCCGAAAATACGCAGTATTTT
few	TRBJ2-5	TRBV10-1	.	CASSEQYQETQYF	TGCGCCAGCAGTGAGCAGTACCAAGAGACCCAGTACTTC
few	TRBJ2-2	TRBV4-1	.	CASSQGTGHLWELFF	TGCGCCAGCAGCCAAGGGACGGGACATCTCTGGGAGCTGTTTTTT
.	TRBJ2-1	TRBV7-9	.	CASSASENNEQFF	TGTGCCAGCAGCGCTAGCGAGAACAATGAGCAGTTCTTC
.	TRBJ2-5	TRBV11-1	TRBD1	CASSPRTGGQETQYF	TGTGCCAGCAGCCCGCGTACAGGGGGACAAGAGACCCAGTACTTC
few	TRBJ2-5	TRBV7-3	.	CASSRDIRETQYF	TGTGCCAGCAGTAGGGACATAAGGGAGACCCAGTACTTC
.	TRBJ2-3	TRBV6-5	TRBD2	CASSYFGTSGGAKSDTQYF	TGTGCCAGCAGTTACTTTGGGACTAGCGGGGGGGCCAAGTCAGATACGCAGTATTTT
few	TRBJ2-3	TRBV4-1	TRBD1	CASSLWTGVGDTQYF	TGCGCCAGCAGCCTGTGGACAGGGGTGGGGGATACGCAGTATTTT
few	TRBJ2-4	TRBV7-9	TRBD1	CASSVGQGKLAKNIQYF	TGTGCCAGCAGCGTCGGACAGGGCAAACTAGCCAAAAACATTCAGTACTTC
few	TRBJ1-3	TRBV19	TRBD1	CASNRGGADTIYF	TGTGCCAGTAACAGGGGAGGCGCAGACACCATATATTTT
.	TRBJ2-1	TRBV10-3	.	CAISESGRYNEQFF	TGTGCCATCAGTGAGTCGGGTCGGTACAATGAGCAGTTCTTC
.	TRBJ2-5	TRBV11-2	.	CASSFWVEETQYF	TGTGCCAGCAGCTTCTGGGTAGAGGAGACCCAGTACTTC
few	TRBJ1-2	TRBV27	.	CASGWKGHNHGYTF	TGTGCCAGCGGATGGAAGGGACATAACCATGGCTACACCTTC
.	TRBJ2-1	TRBV27	.	CASSLSVAYNEQFF	TGTGCCAGCAGTTTATCGGTAGCTTACAATGAGCAGTTCTTC
many	TRBJ2-2	TRBV7-2	.	CASSTYGPNTGELFF	TGTGCCAGCAGCACTTACGGACCGAACACCGGGGAGCTGTTTTTT
.	TRBJ1-6	TRBV5-1	.	CASSLEGYNSPLHF	TGCGCCAGCAGCTTGGAGGGGTATAATTCACCCCTCCACTTT
few	TRBJ2-7	TRBV29-1	TRBD1	CSVWLGGDEQYF	TGCAGCGTGTGGCTAGGGGGCGACGAGCAGTACTTC
.	TRBJ2-7	TRBV20-1	.	CSARGQEVSYEQYF	TGCAGTGCTAGGGGACAAGAGGTTTCCTACGAGCAGTACTTC
few	TRBJ2-2	TRBV28	.	CASSFRKVTGELFF	TGTGCCAGCAGTTTCCGGAAGGTCACCGGGGAGCTGTTTTTT
few	TRBJ2-1	TRBV6-5	.	CASSYITGYNEQFF	TGTGCCAGCAGTTACATCACAGGTTACAATGAGCAGTTCTTC
.	TRBJ1-2	TRBV12-3/TRBV12-4	TRBD1	CASSLIYRGSYGYTF	TGTGCCAGCAGTTTAATTTACAGGGGTAGCTATGGCTACACCTTC
few	TRBJ1-1	TRBV5-1	.	CASSLRRGARNTEAFF	TGCGCCAGCAGCTTGCGGCGGGGTGCGCGGAACACTGAAGCTTTCTTT
many	TRBJ2-1	TRBV7-9	TRBD1	CASSPGQAPYNEQFF	TGTGCCAGCAGCCCGGGACAGGCCCCCTACAATGAGCAGTTCTTC
.	TRBJ1-4	TRBV5-1	.	CASSLHMGQGISEKLFF	TGCGCCAGCAGCTTGCACATGGGGCAGGGGATTTCCGAAAAACTGTTTTTT
.	TRBJ2-3	TRBV29-1	TRBD2	CSVDSAGGTDTQYF	TGCAGCGTTGACTCAGCGGGGGGCACAGATACGCAGTATTTT
few	TRBJ2-7	TRBV7-9	.	CASSAGTSANEQYF	TGTGCCAGCAGCGCAGGGACATCCGCCAACGAGCAGTACTTC
many	TRBJ2-3	TRBV6-4	.	CASSRTSTDTQYF	TGTGCCAGCAGCCGGACTAGCACAGATACGCAGTATTTT
.	TRBJ2-5	TRBV12-3/TRBV12-4	TRBD2	CASSRTSGQETQYF	TGTGCCAGCAGCAGGACTAGCGGCCAAGAGACCCAGTACTTC
.	TRBJ2-7	TRBV4-3	.	CASSQFIGLRYEQYF	TGCGCCAGCAGCCAGTTTATAGGGCTCCGTTACGAGCAGTACTTC
.	TRBJ1-1	TRBV4-1	.	CASSQVAFWTHTEAFF	TGCGCCAGCAGCCAAGTTGCGTTTTGGACACACACTGAAGCTTTCTTT
few	TRBJ1-2	TRBV7-9	.	CASSLNSENYGYTF	TGTGCCAGCAGCTTAAACTCAGAGAACTATGGCTACACCTTC
few	TRBJ2-5	TRBV10-2	.	CASTFGSQETQYF	TGCGCCAGCACGTTCGGTAGCCAAGAGACCCAGTACTTC
.	TRBJ2-1	TRBV7-2	.	CASSLESDTYNEQFF	TGTGCCAGCAGCTTAGAGTCGGACACCTACAATGAGCAGTTCTTC
.	TRBJ2-3	TRBV6-6	TRBD2	CATGTSYRDTQYF	TGTGCCACCGGGACTAGCTATCGAGATACGCAGTATTTT
.	TRBJ1-1	TRBV18	.	CASSLRGVNTEAFF	TGTGCCAGCTCACTGAGAGGGGTGAACACTGAAGCTTTCTTT
.	TRBJ1-5	TRBV20-1	TRBD1	CSARAPGQANQPQHF	TGCAGTGCTAGAGCTCCGGGACAGGCCAATCAGCCCCAGCATTTT
.	TRBJ2-3	TRBV20-1	TRBD2	CSAHPSGTSGGGAANTQYF	TGCAGTGCTCACCCCAGTGGGACTAGCGGGGGAGGGGCTGCAAATACGCAGTATTTT
.	TRBJ2-3	TRBV7-9	.	CASIQGGHRNTQYF	TGTGCCAGCATACAGGGTGGTCATAGGAATACGCAGTATTTT